These T cell receptor beta chains were read from a single sample in a study of shared clonotypes between healthy human individuals. Sequencing was performed with immunoSEQ multiplex PCR; in TCRdb, only in-frame clones are kept and a portion is missing. The sample contains over 2 million clones, over 85% of which appear only once. Specimen: naive CD8+ T cells sorted from blood. These receptors were collected from a man between 18 and 29 years old in good health. Both conserved end residues are part of each CDR3. Each record gives: clone size, J gene, D gene, V gene, CDR3 DNA, CDR3 protein. The D gene is left open where the match is weak. Only some rows state a clone size, as once, few, many or a class for expanded clones.

size: once
J: TRBJ1-1
D: TRBD1
V: TRBV4-3
DNA: TGCGCCAGCAGCCAAGATATAACAGGGGGCGGCACTGAAGCTTTCTTT
CDR3: CASSQDITGGGTEAFF

size: once
J: TRBJ2-5
D: NA
V: TRBV28
DNA: TGTGCCAGCGGTTATAGCGAGGGAGAGACCCAGTACTTC
CDR3: CASGYSEGETQYF

size: NA
J: TRBJ2-1
D: NA
V: TRBV27
DNA: TGTGCCAGCAGTCTCACAGGGGGGGACTACAATGAGCAGTTCTTC
CDR3: CASSLTGGDYNEQFF

size: NA
J: TRBJ2-2
D: NA
V: TRBV7-9
DNA: TGTGCCGTACACACCGGGGAGCTGTTTTTT
CDR3: CAVHTGELFF

size: NA
J: TRBJ1-3
D: NA
V: TRBV4-1
DNA: TGCGCCAGCAGCTTCGGACAGGGAAACACCATATATTTT
CDR3: CASSFGQGNTIYF

size: NA
J: TRBJ2-1
D: TRBD2
V: TRBV14
DNA: TGTGCCAGCAGCCAAGATTTCCTAGCGGGGTACAATGAGCAGTTCTTC
CDR3: CASSQDFLAGYNEQFF

size: NA
J: TRBJ1-1
D: NA
V: TRBV7-9
DNA: TGTGCCAGCAGCTTAGTTTTCTGGGTGGGGGACACTGAAGCTTTCTTT
CDR3: CASSLVFWVGDTEAFF

size: few
J: TRBJ1-6
D: NA
V: TRBV28
DNA: TGTGCCAGCAGTTGGGGGGCTTCACCCCTCCACTTT
CDR3: CASSWGASPLHF

size: NA
J: TRBJ2-7
D: NA
V: TRBV28
DNA: TGTGCCAGCAGTTTATATTATGGGACCGCCGAAATCGACGAGCAGTACTTC
CDR3: CASSLYYGTAEIDEQYF

size: NA
J: TRBJ2-7
D: NA
V: TRBV9
DNA: TGTGCCAGCAGCCAACGACTAGTCTCCGAGCAGTACTTC
CDR3: CASSQRLVSEQYF

size: NA
J: TRBJ2-7
D: TRBD1
V: TRBV7-6
DNA: TGTGCCAGCAGCTTAGGACAGGGGCCGGGCGAGCAGTACTTC
CDR3: CASSLGQGPGEQYF

size: NA
J: TRBJ1-1
D: NA
V: TRBV5-1
DNA: TGCGCCAGCACTATCAACGATCAGAACACTGAAGCTTTCTTT
CDR3: CASTINDQNTEAFF

size: once
J: TRBJ2-5
D: NA
V: TRBV9
DNA: TGTGCCAGCAGCGTCGGCCTATTGGGCCAAGAGACCCAGTACTTC
CDR3: CASSVGLLGQETQYF

size: NA
J: TRBJ2-7
D: NA
V: TRBV28
DNA: TGTGCCAGCAGCCACCCCGGGGATTACGAGCAGTACTTC
CDR3: CASSHPGDYEQYF

size: NA
J: TRBJ2-2
D: TRBD2
V: TRBV5-4
DNA: TGTGCCAGCAGCTTGGAGACTAGCGGAACCGGGGAGCTGTTTTTT
CDR3: CASSLETSGTGELFF

size: NA
J: TRBJ2-7
D: NA
V: TRBV10-3
DNA: TGTGCCATCAGTGAGTCACACGGGAGCTCCTACGAGCAGTACTTC
CDR3: CAISESHGSSYEQYF